This TCR beta chain was retrieved from a study of blood T cell repertoires in COVID-19 (TCRdb year 2020). Regarding the research as a whole: Collaborator samples came from the United States, Italy and Spain and covered acute and convalescent phases of COVID-19. The prospective study material was composed of cDNA or gDNA derived from T cells, B-cell-depleted T cells, or PBMCs. Deeply sampled blood TCRbeta repertoires from subjects exposed to, actively infected with, or recovered from COVID-19 were included in the dataset. The repertoires were released in a freely available public database meant as a resource for research on the immune response to SARS-CoV-2. The samples were drawn from the first 160 participants of the ongoing ImmuneRACE study and from 950 to 1,500 subjects provided by 6 global collaborators. Sample metadata almost always included a de-identified subject ID, COVID-19 status, age in years and sex. Where available, HLA class I and class II types were taken from metadata supplied by the sample provider and were not determined by assay-based typing. Points the paper makes about the study in general: Clinical and demographic metadata were provided uncurated, with the amount varying by source and participant.

Comments on this clone: This receptor's antigen is unknown. No base quality values were provided; no much bigger clone lies one nucleotide off.

In the germline V gene, CDR1 corresponds to MGHDK and CDR2 to SYGVNS. The junction shows trimming of 5 bases on V and 9 bases on J, plus 26 bases between the germline ends. Inclusive of the bounding cysteine and phenylalanine, the CDR3 is 17 residues long. CDR3 DNA only is kept here, 51 bases in frame from base 1. The immunoSEQ Assay, a bias-controlled multiplex PCR, was used to amplify TCRbeta CDR3 regions from genomic DNA. On the study's bioinformatics: The number of nucleated cells in each sample was estimated by amplification of reference gene primers within the assay. To quantify the absolute abundance of each unique TCRbeta CDR3 rearrangement, sequence reads were collapsed and filtered. For each sample, productive Simpson clonality was calculated by taking the square root of Simpson's diversity index across productive rearrangements. The table was pulled from immuneACCESS by TCRdb, which kept in-frame rearrangements only. Such tables lose some clones; where checked, under half of the loss comes from unresolved V genes, and the rest has no known cause. The D gene and trimming were derived from the DNA, and the V and J assignments and clone size from that table. In all, the sample holds roughly 70,000 clones, and 75% to 80% of those were seen once. Clones ranked in the top ten supply roughly 2.4% of the sample.

One collaborating source in Seattle enrolled patients while the patients were actively infected and followed the patients over time throughout the course of disease. Whole blood was collected in K2EDTA tubes by collaborating institutions according to the institutions' own protocols. For TCRbeta analysis, collaborator samples were shipped as frozen whole blood, as isolated PBMCs, or as DNA extracted from either sample type. The chain links TRBV25-1 with TRBJ2-1, with a tentative D gene TRBD1 over 6 matching bases. This receptor was obtained from a man aged 65-85 years with COVID-19, enrolled during active disease. The sample consisted of peripheral blood. In nucleotide form, the sequence is TGTGCCAGCAGTCGGGGCGACCGGGGTCCCACAGGGAGTGAGCAGTTCTTC. This sequence encodes CASSRGDRGPTGSEQFF.